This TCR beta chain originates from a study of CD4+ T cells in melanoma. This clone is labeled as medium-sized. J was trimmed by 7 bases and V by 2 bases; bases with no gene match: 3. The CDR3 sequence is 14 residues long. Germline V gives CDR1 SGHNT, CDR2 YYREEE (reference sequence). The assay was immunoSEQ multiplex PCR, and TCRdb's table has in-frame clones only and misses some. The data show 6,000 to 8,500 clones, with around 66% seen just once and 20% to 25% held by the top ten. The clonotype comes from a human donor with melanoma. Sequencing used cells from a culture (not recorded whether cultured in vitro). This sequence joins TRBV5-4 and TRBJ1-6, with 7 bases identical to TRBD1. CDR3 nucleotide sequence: TGTGCCAGCAGCTTCCAGGGGGAGAATTCACCCCTCCACTTT. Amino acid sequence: CASSFQGENSPLHF.